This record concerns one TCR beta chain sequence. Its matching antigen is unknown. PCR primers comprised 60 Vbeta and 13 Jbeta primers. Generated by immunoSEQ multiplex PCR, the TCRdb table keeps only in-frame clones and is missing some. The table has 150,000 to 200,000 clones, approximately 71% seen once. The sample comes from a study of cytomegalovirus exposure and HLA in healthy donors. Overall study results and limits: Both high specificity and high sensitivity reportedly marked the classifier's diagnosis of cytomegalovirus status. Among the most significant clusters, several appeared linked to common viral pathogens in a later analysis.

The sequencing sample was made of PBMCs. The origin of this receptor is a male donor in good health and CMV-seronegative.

The CDR3 loop is CASSPQRYNGYTF. The CDR3 nucleotides read TGTGCCAGCAGCCCGCAGAGGTACAATGGCTACACCTTC. The V and J genes are TRBV5-8 and TRBJ1-2; D is uncertain. Germline-derived CDR1 and CDR2 are SGHTS and YDEGEE. CDR3 length equals 13 residues. V was trimmed by 4 bases and J by 6 bases, leaving 13 bases between them.